Below, 9 T cell receptor beta chains from the same sample are listed, as sequenced in a study of patients and donors after allogeneic stem cell transplantation. MiXCR, applied by TCRdb to the RT-PCR reads, yields one record per CDR3 protein. The data hold roughly 880,000 distinct CDR3 sequences, with 15% to 20% observed a single time. Sequenced sample: blood, either unsorted or a sorted T cell fraction (not recorded which). These receptors all come from a human donor who was either an allogeneic HSCT recipient or a stem cell or donor lymphocyte infusion donor (not recorded which). It is not recorded whose cells these are; they may come from a transplant donor.

The J gene is TRBJ2-5, the V gene TRBV6-4; TRBD1 agrees at 9 bases. J was trimmed by 3 bases and V by 7 bases; bases with no gene match: 3. The CDR3 is made up of 13 amino acids. Germline CDR1 is MRHNA and CDR2 is SNTAGT. CDR3 DNA sequence: TGTGCCAGCACCGGGACAGGGAAAGAGACCCAGTACTTC. Translating gives CASTGTGKETQYF.

This clonotype has more than one count but fewer than ten. V and J are TRBV10-3 and TRBJ1-6; 10 nucleotides line up with TRBD1. This CDR3 has 15 residues. Looked up from germline, CDR1 is ENHRY and CDR2 is SYGVKD. Trimming cost V 8 bases and J 7 bases; bases outside gene matches: 8. The CDR3 loop is CAIGLGGQGNSPLHF. DNA for the CDR3: TGTGCCATCGGTTTAGGGGGACAGGGGAATTCACCCCTCCACTTT.

This clonotype was found a few times. The V call is TRBV29-1, the J call TRBJ1-2; no definite D call. CDR1 is SQVTM, CDR2 ANQGSEA, per germline. Trimming removed 3 bases at V and 7 bases at J, with 6 bases between. The CDR3 has 10 residues. CDR3 amino acids: CSVDIGGYTF. The CDR3 bases are TGCAGCGTTGATATCGGTGGCTACACCTTC.

The sample holds a few counts of this clonotype. The chain employs TRBV9 and TRBJ2-2; 7 bases agree with TRBD1. The CDR3 consists of 15 residues. Germline V lookup: CDR1 SGDLS, CDR2 YYNGEE. J lost 2 bases, V lost 3 bases, and 4 bases had no gene match. The CDR3 nucleotides read TGTGCCAGCAGCGGCGACAGGGAAAACACCGGGGAGCTGTTTTTT. Translation gives CASSGDRENTGELFF.

The table lists this clonotype with many counts. The CDR3 sequence: CASSLSRGAEETQYF. DNA of the CDR3: TGTGCCAGCAGCCTGAGCAGGGGAGCAGAAGAGACCCAGTACTTC. The chain recombines TRBV4-2 with TRBJ2-5, with TRBD1 as a possible D gene (6 bases). The V end was cut by 4 bases, the J end by 3 bases, with 15 bases between. The CDR3 consists of 15 residues. Germline V lookup: CDR1 LGHNA, CDR2 YNFKEQ.

This clonotype was recorded many times. The rearrangement links TRBV4-1 to TRBJ2-1; unclear D gene. CDR3 length: 15 residues. Trimming took off 1 base at V and 0 bases at J, with 7 bases between the two ends. The germline gives CDR1 MGHRA, CDR2 YSYEKL. The CDR3 region has the DNA TGCGCCAGCAGCCAAGTACGGGTCTCCTACAATGAGCAGTTCTTC. Protein product: CASSQVRVSYNEQFF.

V usage is TRBV5-1 and J usage is TRBJ1-6; D perhaps matches TRBD1 (5 bases). The V gene lost 4 bases and the J gene lost 5 bases, with 13 bases spanning the gap. CDR1 is SGHRS, CDR2 YFSETQ, per germline. This CDR3 has 15 residues. The CDR3 sequence is CASSRLGADNSPLHF. CDR3 in DNA: TGCGCCAGCAGCCGTCTTGGGGCCGATAATTCACCCCTCCACTTT. The full variable domain, with the rest looked up from reference TRBV5-1 and TRBJ1-6, is KAGVTQTPRYLIKTRGQQVTLSCSPISGHRSVSWYQQTPGQGLQFLFEYFSETQRNKGNFPGRFSGRQFSNSRSEMNVSTLELGDSALYLCASSRLGADNSPLHFGNGTRLTVT.

This chain links TRBV12-5 with TRBJ2-5, with D unresolved. Germline V gene sequence: CDR1 LGHNT, CDR2 FRNRAP. The V gene lost 3 bases and the J gene lost 9 bases, with 8 bases spanning the gap. The CDR3 spans 11 residues. CDR3 in amino acids: CASGLIESQYF. DNA of the CDR3: TGTGCTAGTGGTTTAATTGAGTCCCAGTACTTC.

This chain uses TRBV5-1 with TRBJ2-1, with TRBD2 matching over 13 bases. Germline-derived CDR1 and CDR2 are SGHRS and YFSETQ. The length of the CDR3 is 15 residues. Trimming removed 0 bases from V and 9 bases from J; junction bases left unmatched: 3. CDR3: CASSLGLAGGLEQFF. The CDR3, as DNA: TGCGCCAGCAGCTTGGGACTAGCGGGAGGTCTTGAGCAGTTCTTC.